This passage covers 8 T cell receptor beta chains from one sample sequenced in a study of T-cell memory formation after mild COVID-19. TCRdb analysed the 5' RACE reads with MiXCR anew, one entry per CDR3 protein. Among 400,000 or so distinct CDR3 sequences listed, about 21% were seen once. The specimen was PBMCs or a T cell subset sorted from them (not recorded which). The receptors shown here come from an adult woman who had mild COVID-19 (a few samples of this study predate the infection). Cell type and time point are not known.

The table lists this clonotype with a few counts. The chain couples TRBV5-5 to TRBJ1-2, with TRBD1 as a possible D gene (6 bases). Germline CDR1 reads SGHKS; CDR2 reads YYEKEE (reference sequence). The V end was cut by 4 bases, the J end by 7 bases, with 17 bases between. CDR3 length: 14 residues. CDR3 bases: TGTGCCAGCAGCAGCCTTTCCACAGGGTCTGGCTACACCTTC. Residues: CASSSLSTGSGYTF.

This clonotype was recorded many times. This CDR3 is CASSPGQGAYGYTF. In DNA, the CDR3 is TGTGCCAGCAGTCCGGGACAGGGGGCCTATGGCTACACCTTC. This chain uses TRBV3-1 with TRBJ1-2; 12 bases are a match to TRBD1. Germline lookup yields CDR1 LGHDT and CDR2 YNNKEL (reference sequence). V dropped 6 bases and J dropped 4; count of bases not matched to a gene: 3. The CDR3 sequence is 14 residues long.

This clonotype was recorded a few times. This chain joins TRBV3-1 and TRBJ2-3; tentatively, D is TRBD2 (6 bases). CDR1 is LGHDT and CDR2 is YNNKEL in the germline V gene (reference sequence). This CDR3 is built from 14 residues. With 0 bases removed from V and 10 bases from J, the gap between germline ends came to 14 bases. The CDR3 bases are TGTGCCAGCAGCCAAGACGGGGGAGACGTGGCGCAGTATTTT. It yields the protein CASSQDGGDVAQYF.

V is TRBV12-3 or TRBV12-4 and J is TRBJ2-1, with 7 bases fitting TRBD1. This CDR3 is built from 13 residues. After removal of 4 bases from V and 12 bases from J, the junction contained 9 bases not matched to a gene. CDR3 protein: CASSSLTGAAQFF. CDR3 in DNA: TGTGCCAGCAGTTCCCTAACAGGGGCAGCGCAGTTCTTC.

The J gene is TRBJ2-6, the V gene TRBV5-1; D is unclear. The V end was cut by 0 bases, the J end by 2 bases, with 9 bases between. The CDR3 extends over 16 amino acids. Germline lookup yields CDR1 SGHRS and CDR2 YFSETQ. The CDR3 is CASSLALGAGANVLTF. CDR3 sequence (DNA): TGCGCCAGCAGCTTGGCCCTTGGTGCTGGGGCCAACGTCCTGACTTTC.

The chain has TRBV5-5 and TRBJ2-6; no clear D gene. This CDR3 is built from 16 residues. V was pared by 1 base and J by 2 bases, with 10 bases between. Germline V lookup: CDR1 SGHKS, CDR2 YYEKEE (reference sequence). The CDR3 region has the DNA TGTGCCAGCAGCTTGAATACCATAACTGGGGCCAACGTCCTGACTTTC. Encoded protein: CASSLNTITGANVLTF. Full variable domain (rest looked up from reference TRBV5-5 and TRBJ2-6): DAGVTQSPTHLIKTRGQQVTLRCSPISGHKSVSWYQQVLGQGPQFIFQYYEKEERGRGNFPDRFSARQFPNYSSELNVNALLLGDSALYLCASSLNTITGANVLTFGAGSRLTVL.

V gene TRBV4-3 combines with J gene TRBJ2-7; no firm D call. CDR3 length equals 14 residues. Deletions cut 4 bases from V and 5 bases from J, with 15 bases between. Germline V gene lookup returns CDR1 LGHNA and CDR2 YSLEER. In DNA, the CDR3 is TGCGCCAGCAGCCGAAGTCTAAGAAGCGACGAGCAGTACTTC. The encoded protein is CASSRSLRSDEQYF.

This clonotype has a handful of counts. The chain joins TRBV14 to TRBJ1-1; no definite D call. This CDR3 region has 14 residues. V was cut by 4 bases and J by 3 bases, with 12 bases left in between. Germline V lookup: CDR1 SGHDN, CDR2 FVKESK. The CDR3 region has the DNA TGTGCCAGCAGCCCACGGTCGAGGTACACTGAAGCTTTCTTT. Its protein is CASSPRSRYTEAFF.